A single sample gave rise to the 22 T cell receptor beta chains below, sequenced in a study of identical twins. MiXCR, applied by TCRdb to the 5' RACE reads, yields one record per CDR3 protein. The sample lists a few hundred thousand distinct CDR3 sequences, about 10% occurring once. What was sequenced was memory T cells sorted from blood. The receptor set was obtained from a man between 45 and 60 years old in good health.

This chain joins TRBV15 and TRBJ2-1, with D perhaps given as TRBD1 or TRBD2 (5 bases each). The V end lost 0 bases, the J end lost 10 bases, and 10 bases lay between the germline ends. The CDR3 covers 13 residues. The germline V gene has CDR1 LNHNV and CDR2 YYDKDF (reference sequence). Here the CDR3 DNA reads TGTGCCACCAGCAGAGATTTGGGGGTGGAGCAGTTCTTC. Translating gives CATSRDLGVEQFF.

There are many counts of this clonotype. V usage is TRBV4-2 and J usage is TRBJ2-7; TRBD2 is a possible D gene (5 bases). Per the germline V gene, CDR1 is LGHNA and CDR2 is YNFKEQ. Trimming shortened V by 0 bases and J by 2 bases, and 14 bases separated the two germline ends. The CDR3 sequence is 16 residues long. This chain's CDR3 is CASSQDEGSRTYEQYF. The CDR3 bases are TGTGCCAGCAGCCAAGATGAGGGCAGCCGTACCTACGAGCAGTACTTC.

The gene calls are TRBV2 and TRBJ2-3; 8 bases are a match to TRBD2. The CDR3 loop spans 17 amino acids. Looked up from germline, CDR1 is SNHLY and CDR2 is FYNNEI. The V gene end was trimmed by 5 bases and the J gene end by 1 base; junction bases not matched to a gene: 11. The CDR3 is CASSPNWAGGRTDTQYF. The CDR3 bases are TGTGCCAGCAGTCCCAACTGGGCGGGGGGCCGCACAGATACGCAGTATTTT.

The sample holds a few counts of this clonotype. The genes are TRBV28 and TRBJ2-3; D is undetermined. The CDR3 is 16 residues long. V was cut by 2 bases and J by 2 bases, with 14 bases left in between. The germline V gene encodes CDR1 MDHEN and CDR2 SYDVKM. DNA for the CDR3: TGTGCCAGCAGTTTACTCGGGCTAGAGGCCACAGATACGCAGTATTTT. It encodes CASSLLGLEATDTQYF.

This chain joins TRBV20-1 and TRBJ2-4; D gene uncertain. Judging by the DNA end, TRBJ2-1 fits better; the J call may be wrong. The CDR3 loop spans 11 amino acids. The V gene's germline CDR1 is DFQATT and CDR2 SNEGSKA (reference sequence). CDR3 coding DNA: TGCAGTGCTAGAGAGAGCCACATTCAGTTCTTC. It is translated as CSARESHIQFF.

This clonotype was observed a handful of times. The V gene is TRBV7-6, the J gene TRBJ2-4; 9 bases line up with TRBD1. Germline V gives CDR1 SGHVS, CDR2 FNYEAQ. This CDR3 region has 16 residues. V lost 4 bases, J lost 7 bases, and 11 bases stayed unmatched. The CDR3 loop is CASSSGYGTGFNIQYF. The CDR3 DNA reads TGTGCCAGCAGCTCGGGTTACGGGACAGGGTTCAACATTCAGTACTTC.

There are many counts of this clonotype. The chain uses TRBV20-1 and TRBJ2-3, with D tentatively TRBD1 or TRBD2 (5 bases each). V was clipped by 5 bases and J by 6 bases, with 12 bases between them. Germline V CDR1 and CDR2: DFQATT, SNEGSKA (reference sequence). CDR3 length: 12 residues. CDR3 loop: CSAPGRPDTQYF. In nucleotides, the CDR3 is TGCAGTGCTCCGGGGCGCCCGGATACGCAGTATTTT.

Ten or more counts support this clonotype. CDR3 loop: CASSFRREETQYF. Here the CDR3 DNA reads TGTGCCAGCAGCTTTAGGAGGGAAGAGACCCAGTACTTC. The chain carries TRBV7-2 and TRBJ2-5; perhaps TRBD2 as D (6 bases). V lost 3 bases to trimming and J lost 3 bases, with 8 bases between them. The CDR3 loop spans 13 amino acids. Germline CDR1 reads SGHTA; CDR2 reads FQGNSA.

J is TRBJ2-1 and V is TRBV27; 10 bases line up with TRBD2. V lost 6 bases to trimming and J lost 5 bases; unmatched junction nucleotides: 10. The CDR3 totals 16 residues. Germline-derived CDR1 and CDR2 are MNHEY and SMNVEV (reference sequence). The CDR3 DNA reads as TGTGCCAGCAGAGACCCGGGACTAGCGAGGGACAATGAGCAGTTCTTC. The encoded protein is CASRDPGLARDNEQFF.

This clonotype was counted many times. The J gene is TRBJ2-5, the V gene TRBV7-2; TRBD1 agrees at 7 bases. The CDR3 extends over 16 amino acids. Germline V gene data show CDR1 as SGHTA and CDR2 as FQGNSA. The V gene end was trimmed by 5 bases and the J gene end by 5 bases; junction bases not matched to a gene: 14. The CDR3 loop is CASSPAMARGQETQYF. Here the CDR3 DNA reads TGTGCCAGCAGCCCGGCCATGGCCAGGGGACAGGAGACCCAGTACTTC.

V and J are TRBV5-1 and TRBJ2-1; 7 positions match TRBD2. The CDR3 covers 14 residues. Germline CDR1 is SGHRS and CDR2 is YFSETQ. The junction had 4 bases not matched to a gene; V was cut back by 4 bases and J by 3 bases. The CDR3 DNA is TGCGCCAGCAGCACAGGACTAGACTACAATGAGCAGTTCTTC. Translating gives CASSTGLDYNEQFF.

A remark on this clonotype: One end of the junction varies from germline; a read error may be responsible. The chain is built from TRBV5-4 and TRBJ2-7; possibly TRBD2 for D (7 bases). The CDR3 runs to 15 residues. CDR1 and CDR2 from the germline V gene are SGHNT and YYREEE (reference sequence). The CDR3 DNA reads TGTGCCAGCAGCCCGGGGGGCGGGAGTAGCTACGAGCAGAACTTC. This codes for CASSPGGGSSYEQNF.

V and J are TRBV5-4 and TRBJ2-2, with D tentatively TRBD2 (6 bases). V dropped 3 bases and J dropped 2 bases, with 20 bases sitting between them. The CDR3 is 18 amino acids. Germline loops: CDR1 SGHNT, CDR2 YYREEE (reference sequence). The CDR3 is CASSSTIDLGGNTGELFF. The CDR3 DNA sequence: TGTGCCAGCAGCTCAACCATTGATTTGGGGGGAAACACCGGGGAGCTGTTTTTT.

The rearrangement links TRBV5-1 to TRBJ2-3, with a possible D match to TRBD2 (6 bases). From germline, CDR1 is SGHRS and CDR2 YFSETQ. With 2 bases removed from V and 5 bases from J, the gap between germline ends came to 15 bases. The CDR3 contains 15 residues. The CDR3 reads CASSFSRGPLDTQYF. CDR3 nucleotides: TGCGCCAGCAGCTTTTCGCGGGGCCCTCTAGATACGCAGTATTTT.

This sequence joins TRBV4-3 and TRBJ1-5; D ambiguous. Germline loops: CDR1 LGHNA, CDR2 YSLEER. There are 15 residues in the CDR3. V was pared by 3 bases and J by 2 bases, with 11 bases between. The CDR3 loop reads CASSHDRLGNQPQHF. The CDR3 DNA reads TGCGCCAGCAGCCATGACCGACTGGGCAATCAGCCCCAGCATTTT.

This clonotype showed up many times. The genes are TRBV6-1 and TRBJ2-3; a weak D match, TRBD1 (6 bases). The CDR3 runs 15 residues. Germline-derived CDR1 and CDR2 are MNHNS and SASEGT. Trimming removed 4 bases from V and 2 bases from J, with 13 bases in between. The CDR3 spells CASSVQGSFTDTQYF. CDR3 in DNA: TGTGCCAGCAGTGTACAGGGTTCATTCACAGATACGCAGTATTTT.

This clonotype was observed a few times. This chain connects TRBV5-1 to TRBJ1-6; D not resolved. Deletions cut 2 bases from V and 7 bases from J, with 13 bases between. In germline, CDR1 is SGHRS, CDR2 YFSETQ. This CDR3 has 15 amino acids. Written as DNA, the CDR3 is TGCGCCAGCAGCTTCGTAGGACGGATGAATTCACCCCTCCACTTT. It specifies CASSFVGRMNSPLHF.

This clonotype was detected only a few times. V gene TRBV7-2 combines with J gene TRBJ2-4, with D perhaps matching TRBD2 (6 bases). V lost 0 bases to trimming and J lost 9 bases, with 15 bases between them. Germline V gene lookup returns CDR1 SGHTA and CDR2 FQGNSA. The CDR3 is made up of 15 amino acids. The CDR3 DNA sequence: TGTGCCAGCAGCTTAGCGCTCCAGCGGGCGGCCATTCAGTACTTC. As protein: CASSLALQRAAIQYF. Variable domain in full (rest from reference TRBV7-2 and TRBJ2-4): GAGVSQSPSNKVTEKGKDVELRCDPISGHTALYWYRQSLGQGLEFLIYFQGNSAPDKSGLPSDRFSAERTGGSVSTLTIQRTQQEDSAVYLCASSLALQRAAIQYFGAGTRLSVL.

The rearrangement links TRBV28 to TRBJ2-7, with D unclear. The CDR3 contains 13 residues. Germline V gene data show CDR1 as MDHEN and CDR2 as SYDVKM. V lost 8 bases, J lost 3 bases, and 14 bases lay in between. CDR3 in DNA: TGTGCCAGCGGTGCCACATACGGCTACGAGCAGTACTTC. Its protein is CASGATYGYEQYF.

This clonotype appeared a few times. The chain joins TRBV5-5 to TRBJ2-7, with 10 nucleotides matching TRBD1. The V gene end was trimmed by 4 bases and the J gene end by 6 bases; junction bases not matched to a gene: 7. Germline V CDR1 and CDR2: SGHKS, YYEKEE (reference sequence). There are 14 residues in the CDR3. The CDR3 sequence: CASSLRTGGSEQYF. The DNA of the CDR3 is TGTGCCAGCAGCCTAAGGACAGGGGGGAGCGAGCAGTACTTC.

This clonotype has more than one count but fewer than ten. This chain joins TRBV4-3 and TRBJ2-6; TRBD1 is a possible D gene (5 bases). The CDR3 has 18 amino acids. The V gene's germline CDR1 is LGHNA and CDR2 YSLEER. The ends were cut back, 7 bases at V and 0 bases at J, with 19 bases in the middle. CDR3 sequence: CASTPQARPSSGANVLTF. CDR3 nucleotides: TGCGCCAGCACCCCACAGGCTCGCCCAAGCTCTGGGGCCAACGTCCTGACTTTC.

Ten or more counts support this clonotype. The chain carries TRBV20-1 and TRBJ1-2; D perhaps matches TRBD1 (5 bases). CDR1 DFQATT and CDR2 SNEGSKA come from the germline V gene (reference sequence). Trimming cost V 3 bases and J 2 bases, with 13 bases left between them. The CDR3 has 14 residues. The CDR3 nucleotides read TGCAGTGCTAGTGATAGGGGTTTGAACTATGGCTACACCTTC. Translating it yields CSASDRGLNYGYTF.